At least ten counts were recorded for the clone carrying this TCR beta chain. What it recognizes is unknown. The data originate from a study of regulatory T cells in long-lasting Graves disease. As for the study in general: To qualify as persistent, Graves' disease required over 5 years of antithyroid drugs with positive TSH receptor antibodies.

To make TCR beta libraries, researchers used iRepertoire HTBI primers and Arm-PCR of CDR3 regions. Original processing methods: In the combined samples, 50 to 75 TRBV and approximately 15 TRBJ segments were identified. TCRdb recomputed calls from the multiplex PCR reads with MiXCR, one row per CDR3 protein. The V and J calls and clone size are TCRdb's, not the authors'. The sample consists of 450,000 or so distinct CDR3 sequences, less than 25% of them appearing once. As to time point: persistent/refractory GD, antithyroid drugs over 5 years with positive TRAb. RNA from PBMCs was the source of the TCR library. The length of the CDR3 is 13 residues. Germline V gene data show CDR1 as SQVTM and CDR2 as ANQGSEA. The V and J ends lost 7 bases and 1 base respectively, with 11 bases between them. General study results and limits: Exclusively peripheral blood, rather than thyroid tissue, was studied. Persistent disease was associated with favored TRBV28 usage and with favored use of TRBJ1-2 and TRBJ2-5.

The chain carries TRBV29-1 and TRBJ1-5; D unresolved. This sequence originates from a female donor with Graves disease. Sequenced here: peripheral blood mononuclear cells (PBMCs), sampled when the disease was refractory, from a patient treated with antithyroid drugs. The CDR3 coding sequence is TGCAGCGCCGTGTTCGGGAGCAATCAGCCCCAGCATTTT. Translating gives CSAVFGSNQPQHF.